The entry below describes one T cell receptor (beta chain). Its target is not known. These data belong to a study of Ad26.COV2.S vaccination and SARS-CoV-2 variants. Study summary: Sample donor was a member of the COV1001 Ad26.COV2.S trial arm.

Treatment defined: some 20 received Ad26.COV2.S at low or high dose, single or two shots; roughly five received placebo; per-sample allocation not given. Collection of samples fell on day 63 after the first vaccine or placebo injection. Germline-derived CDR1 and CDR2 are LGHNA and YNFKEQ. Trimming shortened V by 1 base and J by 8 bases, and 18 bases separated the two germline ends. The CDR3 sequence is 17 residues long. Study outcomes and limitations: Substantial response breadth was reportedly seen for spike-specific CD8+ and CD4+ T cells after vaccination. Vaccinees showed greater spike-specific TCR breadth than placebo recipients.

Profiled with immunoSEQ multiplex PCR; TCRdb holds only in-frame clones, not every one. The sample gives over 300,000 clones, about four fifths of which show up once; just under 7.5% is in the top ten. This sample comprised peripheral blood, obtained in a trial of Ad26.COV2.S vaccine versus placebo. This sequence originates from a person aged 18-60 years who received the Ad26.COV2.S COVID-19 vaccine or a placebo. This chain links TRBV4-2 with TRBJ1-6; D possibly corresponds to TRBD1 (6 bases). CDR3 sequence (DNA): TGTGCCAGCAGCCAAGGAGTTCAAGGACAGCGGGATTCACCCCTCCACTTT. Translated: CASSQGVQGQRDSPLHF.